The rows below give T cell receptor beta chains drawn from one sample of a study of chemoradiotherapy in HPV16-positive cancers. Sequenced by immunoSEQ multiplex PCR; TCRdb stores in-frame clones only, minus some. The sample contains fewer than 8,000 clones, 85% to 90% of which appear only once. Sequenced here: tumor tissue, sampled from a patient who underwent chemoradiotherapy. The receptors derive from a human donor with HPV-associated anogenital cancer. The CDR3 runs from the conserved cysteine through the conserved F or W. A D gene is named only where the DNA matches it firmly. The size field is filled for only some rows; it gives once, few, many or a size class.

clone size,V gene,J gene,D gene,CDR3 protein,CDR3 DNA
NA,TRBV7-3,TRBJ2-1,NA,CASSIGYYNEQFF,TGTGCCAGCAGTATAGGATACTACAATGAGCAGTTCTTC
NA,TRBV5-6,TRBJ2-7,TRBD2,CASSRLAGGTYEQYF,TGTGCCAGCAGCCGACTAGCGGGAGGAACCTACGAGCAGTACTTC
NA,TRBV19,TRBJ2-1,NA,CASTGLLIYNEQFF,TGTGCCAGTACAGGACTACTAATATACAATGAGCAGTTCTTC
NA,TRBV19,TRBJ1-4,NA,CASRRLATNEKLFF,TGTGCCAGTAGGCGGCTGGCGACTAATGAAAAACTGTTTTTT
NA,TRBV5-1,TRBJ2-5,NA,CASSVEGQKETQYF,TGCGCCAGCAGCGTGGAGGGACAGAAAGAGACCCAGTACTTC
NA,TRBV2,TRBJ2-3,TRBD2,CASSEGSGANTDTQYF,TGTGCCAGCAGTGAAGGGAGCGGGGCAAACACAGATACGCAGTATTTT
NA,TRBV7-8,TRBJ1-5,TRBD1,CASSHPGTASNQPQHF,TGTGCCAGCAGCCACCCCGGGACAGCGAGCAATCAGCCCCAGCATTTT
NA,TRBV4-1,TRBJ2-3,TRBD2,CASATAGVNTDTQYF,TGCGCCAGCGCCACGGCGGGAGTAAACACAGATACGCAGTATTTT
NA,TRBV21-1,TRBJ2-1,NA,CASNRLPKHYNEQFF,TGTGCCAGCAACAGACTCCCTAAACACTACAATGAGCAGTTCTTC
once,TRBV18,TRBJ1-4,NA,CASSTGSNEKLFF,TGTGCCAGCTCTACAGGGAGTAATGAAAAACTGTTTTTT
once,TRBV27,TRBJ1-4,TRBD1,CASRARQGVGEKLFF,TGTGCCAGCAGGGCACGACAGGGGGTGGGAGAAAAACTGTTTTTT
NA,TRBV30,TRBJ2-1,TRBD2,CAWSLGTSGEITDNEQFF,TGTGCCTGGAGCCTAGGGACTAGCGGGGAAATTACAGACAATGAGCAGTTCTTC
NA,TRBV7-3,TRBJ2-2,TRBD1,CASSPIGGPPDTGELFF,TGTGCCAGCAGTCCGATAGGGGGCCCGCCCGACACCGGGGAGCTGTTTTTT
NA,TRBV5-5,TRBJ2-2,NA,CASSLEGGKGSAGELFF,TGTGCCAGCAGCTTGGAGGGCGGGAAAGGCTCTGCAGGGGAGCTGTTTTTT
NA,TRBV15,TRBJ1-2,NA,CATSRDRGEVFSGYTF,TGTGCCACCAGCAGAGATCGGGGGGAGGTCTTTTCTGGCTACACCTTC
NA,TRBV5-6,TRBJ1-1,NA,CASSWSGALHRNTEAFF,TGTGCCAGCAGCTGGAGCGGGGCCCTTCATAGGAACACTGAAGCTTTCTTT
NA,TRBV7-8,TRBJ2-7,TRBD2,CASSLIGPSGRAVGEQYF,TGTGCCAGCAGCTTAATAGGTCCTAGCGGGAGGGCAGTAGGAGAGCAGTACTTC
NA,TRBV4-1,TRBJ1-1,NA,CASSPRQPAMNTEAFF,TGCGCCAGCAGCCCCCGACAGCCAGCTATGAACACTGAAGCTTTCTTT
few,TRBV4-2,TRBJ1-5,TRBD1,CASSSTGPNQPQHF,TGTGCCAGCAGCTCGACAGGGCCCAATCAGCCCCAGCATTTT
NA,TRBV5-1,TRBJ2-3,NA,CASSLASGTDTQYF,TGCGCCAGCAGCTTGGCTAGCGGCACAGATACGCAGTATTTT
NA,TRBV5-1,TRBJ2-1,TRBD2,CASSTGLADPNEQFF,TGCGCCAGCAGCACGGGACTAGCGGATCCTAATGAGCAGTTCTTC
NA,TRBV5-4,TRBJ2-1,NA,CASSLGGAAGHNEQFF,TGTGCCAGCAGCTTGGGTGGGGCGGCAGGTCACAATGAGCAGTTCTTC
NA,TRBV2,TRBJ2-5,TRBD2,CASGGWREGRETQYF,TGTGCCAGCGGGGGGTGGCGGGAGGGCCGTGAGACCCAGTACTTC
NA,TRBV9,TRBJ2-1,NA,CASSVVGERNPYNEQFF,TGTGCCAGCAGCGTAGTCGGGGAGCGAAACCCCTACAATGAGCAGTTCTTC
NA,TRBV5-5,TRBJ2-5,NA,CASSLKPLQQFQETQYF,TGTGCCAGCAGCCTTAAGCCCCTACAACAGTTCCAAGAGACCCAGTACTTC
few,TRBV6-5,TRBJ2-1,NA,CASSIQGSYNEQFF,TGTGCCAGCAGTATCCAGGGTTCCTACAATGAGCAGTTCTTC
NA,TRBV7-2,TRBJ2-7,NA,CASSLDPRSSYEQYF,TGTGCCAGCAGCTTAGACCCAAGGAGCTCCTACGAGCAGTACTTC
NA,TRBV6-5,TRBJ2-3,NA,CASTPGRGRTDTQYF,TGTGCCAGCACCCCTGGGAGGGGGCGCACAGATACGCAGTATTTT
NA,TRBV5-1,TRBJ2-5,TRBD1,CASSPGQVGETQYF,TGCGCCAGCAGCCCCGGACAGGTTGGTGAGACCCAGTACTTC
NA,TRBV12-5,TRBJ1-3,NA,CASALGGAGNTIYF,TGTGCTAGTGCCCTTGGAGGGGCTGGAAACACCATATATTTT
NA,TRBV4-2,TRBJ2-7,NA,CASSQDRVARDEQYF,TGTGCCAGCAGCCAAGATAGGGTGGCTAGGGACGAGCAGTACTTC
NA,TRBV30,TRBJ2-1,TRBD2,CAWSVRGGTIEQFF,TGTGCCTGGAGTGTACGGGGCGGGACTATTGAGCAGTTCTTC
NA,TRBV7-9,TRBJ2-4,NA,CASSFSMEKNIQYF,TGTGCCAGCAGCTTTTCCATGGAGAAAAACATTCAGTACTTC
NA,TRBV11-3,TRBJ1-2,NA,CASSQIDGYTF,TGTGCCAGCAGCCAAATCGATGGCTACACCTTC
once,TRBV5-1,TRBJ2-5,TRBD1,CASSGTAFQETQYF,TGCGCCAGCAGCGGGACAGCTTTCCAAGAGACCCAGTACTTC
NA,TRBV25-1,TRBJ1-3,NA,CASSPPSRGRNTIYF,TGTGCCAGCAGCCCCCCCTCCCGTGGTAGAAACACCATATATTTT
once,TRBV11-3,TRBJ1-4,NA,CASSRGLQNEKLFF,TGTGCCAGCAGCCGGGGACTGCAGAATGAAAAACTGTTTTTT
NA,TRBV5-1,TRBJ2-7,NA,CASSLGWGRELYEQYF,TGCGCCAGCAGCTTGGGATGGGGGCGGGAACTCTACGAGCAGTACTTC
NA,TRBV19,TRBJ1-6,TRBD1,CASSWGQGVSPLHF,TGTGCCAGTAGTTGGGGACAGGGGGTTTCACCCCTCCACTTT
NA,TRBV13,TRBJ2-5,NA,CASSLGPAEETQYF,TGTGCCAGCAGCTTAGGTCCGGCAGAAGAGACCCAGTACTTC
NA,TRBV6-1,TRBJ2-3,NA,CASSPGSSTDTQYF,TGTGCCAGCAGTCCGGGGTCTAGCACAGATACGCAGTATTTT
NA,TRBV29-1,TRBJ1-2,TRBD1,CSVDSGTVWDGYTF,TGCAGCGTTGATTCTGGGACAGTCTGGGATGGCTACACCTTC
NA,TRBV11-2,TRBJ2-3,NA,CASSLGGLSDTQYF,TGTGCCAGCAGCTTAGGGGGACTTTCAGATACGCAGTATTTT
NA,TRBV6-5,TRBJ1-2,NA,CASSYSSTSFYGYTF,TGTGCCAGCAGTTACTCCTCGACATCTTTCTATGGCTACACCTTC
NA,TRBV7-9,TRBJ1-1,NA,CASSLAGNTEAFF,TGTGCCAGCAGCTTAGCAGGAAACACTGAAGCTTTCTTT
NA,TRBV28,TRBJ1-2,TRBD1,CASSFTGGGSYTF,TGTGCCAGCAGTTTTACAGGGGGCGGCAGCTACACCTTC
few,TRBV7-8,TRBJ2-1,NA,CASSPPRRLRGEDDNEQFF,TGTGCCAGCAGCCCCCCCCGAAGGTTGCGGGGCGAGGATGACAATGAGCAGTTCTTC
NA,TRBV13,TRBJ1-6,NA,CASSLGLPGSNSPLHF,TGTGCCAGCAGCTTAGGCCTACCAGGTTCTAATTCACCCCTCCACTTT
NA,TRBV19,TRBJ2-3,NA,CASRVEGTDTQYF,TGTGCCAGTAGGGTTGAGGGCACAGATACGCAGTATTTT
NA,TRBV7-3,TRBJ2-3,NA,CASSLLPTQRPKDTQYF,TGTGCCAGCAGCTTACTCCCCACGCAGCGGCCCAAGGATACGCAGTATTTT
NA,TRBV11-2,TRBJ1-2,NA,CASSQRAITPNYGYTF,TGTGCCAGCAGCCAAAGGGCCATCACTCCTAACTATGGCTACACCTTC
NA,TRBV12-5,TRBJ2-7,TRBD2,CASGSGTGTSGYEQYF,TGTGCTAGTGGTTCGGGAACCGGGACTAGCGGATACGAGCAGTACTTC
NA,TRBV7-9,TRBJ1-5,NA,CASATSYSNQPQHF,TGTGCCAGCGCGACAAGTTATAGCAATCAGCCCCAGCATTTT
NA,TRBV30,TRBJ1-1,NA,CAWSRENTEAFF,TGTGCCTGGTCCCGGGAGAACACTGAAGCTTTCTTT